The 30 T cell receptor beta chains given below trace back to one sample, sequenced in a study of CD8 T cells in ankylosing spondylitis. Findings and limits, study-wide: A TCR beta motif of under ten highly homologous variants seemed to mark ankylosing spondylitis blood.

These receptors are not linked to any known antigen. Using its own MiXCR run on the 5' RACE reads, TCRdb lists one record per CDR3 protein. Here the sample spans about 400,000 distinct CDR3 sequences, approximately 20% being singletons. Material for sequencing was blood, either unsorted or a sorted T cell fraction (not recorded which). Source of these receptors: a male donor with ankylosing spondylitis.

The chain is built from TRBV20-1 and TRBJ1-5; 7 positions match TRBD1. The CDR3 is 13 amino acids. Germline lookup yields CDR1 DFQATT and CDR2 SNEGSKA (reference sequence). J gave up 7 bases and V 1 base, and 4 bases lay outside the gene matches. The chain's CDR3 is CSARAGGGQPQHF. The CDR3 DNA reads TGCAGTGCTAGAGCAGGGGGAGGCCAGCCCCAGCATTTT.

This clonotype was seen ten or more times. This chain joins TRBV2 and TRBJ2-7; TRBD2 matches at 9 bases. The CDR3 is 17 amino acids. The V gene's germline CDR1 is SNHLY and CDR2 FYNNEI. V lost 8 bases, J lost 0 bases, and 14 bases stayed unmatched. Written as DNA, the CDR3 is TGTGCCAGCGTCCCTAGCGGGATAGGCCCGAGCTCCTACGAGCAGTACTTC. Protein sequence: CASVPSGIGPSSYEQYF. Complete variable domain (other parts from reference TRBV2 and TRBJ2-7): EPEVTQTPSHQVTQMGQEVILRCVPISNHLYFYWYRQILGQKVEFLVSFYNNEISEKSEIFDDQFSVERPDGSNFTLKIRSTKLEDSAMYFCASVPSGIGPSSYEQYFGPGTRLTVT.

CDR3 coding DNA: TGTGCCATCAGTGAGTCGACAGGGGGGAACACTGAAGCTTTCTTT. Translated: CAISESTGGNTEAFF. This chain connects TRBV10-3 to TRBJ1-1, with TRBD1 identical over 9 bases. The CDR3 runs to 15 residues. Germline CDR1 ENHRY, CDR2 SYGVKD. The J segment lost 1 base and the V segment lost 0 bases, leaving 0 bases of the junction unmatched.

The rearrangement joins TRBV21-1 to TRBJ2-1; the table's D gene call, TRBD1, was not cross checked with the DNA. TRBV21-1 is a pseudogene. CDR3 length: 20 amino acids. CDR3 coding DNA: TGTGCCAGCAGCAAATGTTTCGGGACAGGGCCCCCCTGCTCCTACAATGAGCAGTTCTTC. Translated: CASSKCFGTGPPCSYNEQFF.

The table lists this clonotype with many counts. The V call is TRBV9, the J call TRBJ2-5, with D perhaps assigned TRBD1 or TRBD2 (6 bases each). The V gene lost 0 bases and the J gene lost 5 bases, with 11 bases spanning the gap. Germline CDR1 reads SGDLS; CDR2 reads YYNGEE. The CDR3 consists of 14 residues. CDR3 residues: CASSVVPGGETQYF. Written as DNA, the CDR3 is TGTGCCAGCAGCGTAGTTCCCGGGGGCGAGACCCAGTACTTC.

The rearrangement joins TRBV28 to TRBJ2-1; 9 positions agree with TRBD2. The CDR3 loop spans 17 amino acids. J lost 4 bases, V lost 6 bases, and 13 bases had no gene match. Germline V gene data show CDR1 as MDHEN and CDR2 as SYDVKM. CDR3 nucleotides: TGTGCCAGCAGGACGTCAGGACTAGCGATGGCTTACAATGAGCAGTTCTTC. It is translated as CASRTSGLAMAYNEQFF.

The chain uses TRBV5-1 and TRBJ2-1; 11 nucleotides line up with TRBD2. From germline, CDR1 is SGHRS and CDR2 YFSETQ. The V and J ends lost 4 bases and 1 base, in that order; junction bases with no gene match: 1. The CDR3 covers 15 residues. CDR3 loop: CASSVAGGSYNEQFF. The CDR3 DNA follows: TGCGCCAGCAGCGTAGCGGGAGGGTCCTACAATGAGCAGTTCTTC.

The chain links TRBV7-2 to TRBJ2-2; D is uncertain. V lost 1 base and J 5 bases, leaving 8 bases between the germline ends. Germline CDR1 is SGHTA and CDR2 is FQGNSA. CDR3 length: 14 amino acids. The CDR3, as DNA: TGTGCCAGCAGCTTAGGATACAGAACCGGGGAGCTGTTTTTT. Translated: CASSLGYRTGELFF.

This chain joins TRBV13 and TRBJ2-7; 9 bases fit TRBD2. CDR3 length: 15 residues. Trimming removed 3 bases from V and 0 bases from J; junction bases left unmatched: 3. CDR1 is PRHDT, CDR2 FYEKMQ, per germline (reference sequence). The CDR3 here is CASSFRLAASYEQYF. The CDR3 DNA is TGTGCCAGCAGCTTCCGACTAGCGGCCTCCTACGAGCAGTACTTC.

The CDR3 spells CASSPTSSGPYEQYF. The CDR3 DNA follows: TGCGCCAGCAGCCCCACTAGTTCTGGCCCCTACGAGCAGTACTTC. The gene calls are TRBV5-1 and TRBJ2-7, with D maybe TRBD2 (5 bases). This CDR3 comprises 15 residues. The germline V gene has CDR1 SGHRS and CDR2 YFSETQ. Trimming cost V 4 bases and J 2 bases, with 16 bases left between them. The full variable domain, rest sourced from reference TRBV5-1 and TRBJ2-7, is KAGVTQTPRYLIKTRGQQVTLSCSPISGHRSVSWYQQTPGQGLQFLFEYFSETQRNKGNFPGRFSGRQFSNSRSEMNVSTLELGDSALYLCASSPTSSGPYEQYFGPGTRLTVT.

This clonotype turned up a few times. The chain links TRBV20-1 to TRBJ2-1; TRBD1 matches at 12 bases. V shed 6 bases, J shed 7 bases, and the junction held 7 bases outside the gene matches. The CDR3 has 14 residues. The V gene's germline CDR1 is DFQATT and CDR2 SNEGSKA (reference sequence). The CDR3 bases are TGCAGTGCCCACGGGACAGGGGGCCGGAATGAGCAGTTCTTC. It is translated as CSAHGTGGRNEQFF.

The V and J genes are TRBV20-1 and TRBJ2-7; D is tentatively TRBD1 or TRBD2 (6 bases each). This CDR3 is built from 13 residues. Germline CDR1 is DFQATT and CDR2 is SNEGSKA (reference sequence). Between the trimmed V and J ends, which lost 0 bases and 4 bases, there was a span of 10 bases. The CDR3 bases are TGCAGTGCTAGAGATCAGGGGAGGTACGAGCAGTACTTC. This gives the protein CSARDQGRYEQYF.

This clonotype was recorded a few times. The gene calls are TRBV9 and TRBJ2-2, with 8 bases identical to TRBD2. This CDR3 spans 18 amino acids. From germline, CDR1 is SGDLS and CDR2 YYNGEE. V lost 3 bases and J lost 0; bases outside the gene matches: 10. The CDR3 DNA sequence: TGTGCCAGCAGCGGTAGAACTAGCGGATTCGCGAACACCGGGGAGCTGTTTTTT. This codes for CASSGRTSGFANTGELFF.

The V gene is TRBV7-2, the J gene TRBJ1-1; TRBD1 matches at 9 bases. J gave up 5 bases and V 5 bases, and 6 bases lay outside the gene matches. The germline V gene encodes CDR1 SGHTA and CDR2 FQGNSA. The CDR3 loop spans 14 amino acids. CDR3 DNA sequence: TGTGCCAGCAGCGTACAGGGGGCATATACTGAAGCTTTCTTT. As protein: CASSVQGAYTEAFF.

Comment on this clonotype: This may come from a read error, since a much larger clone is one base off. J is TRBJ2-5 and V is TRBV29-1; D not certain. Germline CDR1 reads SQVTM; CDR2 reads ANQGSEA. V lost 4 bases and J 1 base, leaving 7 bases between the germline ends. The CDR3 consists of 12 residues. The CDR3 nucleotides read TGCAGCGTTGTTAGGGTCCAAGAGACCCAGTACTTC. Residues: CSVVRVQETQYF. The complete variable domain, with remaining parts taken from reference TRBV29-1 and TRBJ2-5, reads SAVISQKPSRDICQRGTSLTIQCQVDSQVTMMFWYRQQPGQSLTLIATANQGSEATYESGFVIDKFPISRPNLTFSTLTVSNMSPEDSSIYLCSVVRVQETQYFGPGTRLLVL.

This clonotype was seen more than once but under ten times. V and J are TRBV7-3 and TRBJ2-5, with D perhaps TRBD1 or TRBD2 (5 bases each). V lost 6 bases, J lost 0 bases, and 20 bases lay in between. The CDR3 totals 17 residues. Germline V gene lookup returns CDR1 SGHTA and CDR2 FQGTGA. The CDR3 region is CASSLPSWGGYQETQYF. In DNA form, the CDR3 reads TGTGCCAGCAGTCTCCCCTCCTGGGGCGGGTACCAAGAGACCCAGTACTTC. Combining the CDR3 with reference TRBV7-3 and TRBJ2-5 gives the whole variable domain GAGVSQTPSNKVTEKGKYVELRCDPISGHTALYWYRQSLGQGPEFLIYFQGTGAADDSGLPNDRFFAVRPEGSVSTLKIQRTERGDSAVYLCASSLPSWGGYQETQYFGPGTRLLVL.

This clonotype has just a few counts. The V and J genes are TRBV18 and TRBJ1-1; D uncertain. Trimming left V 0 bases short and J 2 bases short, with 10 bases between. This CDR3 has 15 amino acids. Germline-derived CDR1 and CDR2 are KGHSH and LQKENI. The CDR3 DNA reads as TGTGCCAGCTCACCACCGTTCGGGTCTAACACTGAAGCTTTCTTT. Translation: CASSPPFGSNTEAFF. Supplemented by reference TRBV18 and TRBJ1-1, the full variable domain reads NAGVMQNPRHLVRRRGQEARLRCSPMKGHSHVYWYRQLPEEGLKFMVYLQKENIIDESGMPKERFSAEFPKEGPSILRIQQVVRGDSAAYFCASSPPFGSNTEAFFGQGTRLTVV.

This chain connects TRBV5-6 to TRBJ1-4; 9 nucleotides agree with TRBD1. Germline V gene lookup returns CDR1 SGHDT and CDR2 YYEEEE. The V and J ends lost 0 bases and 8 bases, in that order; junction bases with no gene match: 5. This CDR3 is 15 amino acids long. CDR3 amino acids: CASSLEGTGYEKLFF. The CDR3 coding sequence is TGTGCCAGCAGCTTGGAGGGGACAGGGTACGAAAAACTGTTTTTT. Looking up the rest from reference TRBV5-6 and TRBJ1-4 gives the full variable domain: DAGVTQSPTHLIKTRGQQVTLRCSPKSGHDTVSWYQQALGQGPQFIFQYYEEEERQRGNFPDRFSGHQFPNYSSELNVNALLLGDSALYLCASSLEGTGYEKLFFGSGTQLSVL.

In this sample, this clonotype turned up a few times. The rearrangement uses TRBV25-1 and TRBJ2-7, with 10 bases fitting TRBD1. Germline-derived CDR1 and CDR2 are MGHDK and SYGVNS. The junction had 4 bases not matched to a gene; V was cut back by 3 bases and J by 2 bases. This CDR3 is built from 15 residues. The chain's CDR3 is CASSDLGQGAYEQYF. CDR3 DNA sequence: TGTGCCAGCAGTGATCTAGGACAGGGGGCCTACGAGCAGTACTTC.

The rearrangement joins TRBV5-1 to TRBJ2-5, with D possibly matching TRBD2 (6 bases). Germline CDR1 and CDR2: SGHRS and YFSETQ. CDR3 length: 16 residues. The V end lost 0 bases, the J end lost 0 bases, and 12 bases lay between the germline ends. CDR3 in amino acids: CASSLGTTRYQETQYF. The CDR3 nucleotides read TGCGCCAGCAGCTTGGGGACTACCAGATACCAAGAGACCCAGTACTTC.

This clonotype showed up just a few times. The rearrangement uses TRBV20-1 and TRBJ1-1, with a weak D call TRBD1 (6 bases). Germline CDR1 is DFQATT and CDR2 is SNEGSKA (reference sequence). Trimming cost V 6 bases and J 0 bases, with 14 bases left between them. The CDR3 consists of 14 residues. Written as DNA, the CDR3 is TGCAGTGCCTCAGGACAGCGGGTGAACACTGAAGCTTTCTTT. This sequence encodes CSASGQRVNTEAFF.

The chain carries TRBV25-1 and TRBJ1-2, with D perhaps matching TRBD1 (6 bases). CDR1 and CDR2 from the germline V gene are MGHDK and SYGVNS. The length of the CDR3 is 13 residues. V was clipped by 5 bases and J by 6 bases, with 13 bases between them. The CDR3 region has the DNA TGTGCCAGCAGTAGGAGGGGGGTTGATGGCTACACCTTC. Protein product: CASSRRGVDGYTF.

DNA for the CDR3: TGTGCCAGCAGCTTAGCCAGGGGAGGGGTAGATACGCAGTATTTT. Its protein is CASSLARGGVDTQYF. The chain links TRBV7-2 to TRBJ2-3; tentatively, D is TRBD2 (7 bases). The CDR3 totals 15 residues. The germline V gene encodes CDR1 SGHTA and CDR2 FQGNSA. Trimming cost V 0 bases and J 5 bases, with 12 bases left between them.

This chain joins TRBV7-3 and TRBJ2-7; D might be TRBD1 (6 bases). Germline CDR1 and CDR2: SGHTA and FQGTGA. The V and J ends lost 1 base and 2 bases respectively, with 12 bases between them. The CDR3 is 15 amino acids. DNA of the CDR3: TGTGCCAGCAGCTTAAGCCAGGGGTCTCCCTACGAGCAGTACTTC. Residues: CASSLSQGSPYEQYF.

The CDR3 loop is CASSSELAKNIQYF. The DNA of the CDR3 is TGCGCCAGCTCCTCTGAACTAGCCAAAAACATTCAGTACTTC. This chain links TRBV10-1 with TRBJ2-4; D is ambiguous. The germline gives CDR1 WNHNN, CDR2 SYGVQD (reference sequence). The CDR3 runs 14 residues. Between the trimmed V and J ends, which lost 8 bases and 0 bases, there was a span of 11 bases.

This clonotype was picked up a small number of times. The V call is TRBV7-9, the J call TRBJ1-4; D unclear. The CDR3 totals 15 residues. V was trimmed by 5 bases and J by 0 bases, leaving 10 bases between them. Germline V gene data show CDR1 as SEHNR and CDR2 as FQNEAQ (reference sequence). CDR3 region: CASSPWQATNEKLFF. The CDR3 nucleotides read TGTGCCAGCAGCCCCTGGCAAGCAACTAATGAAAAACTGTTTTTT. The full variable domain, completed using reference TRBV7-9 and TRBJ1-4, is DTGVSQNPRHKITKRGQNVTFRCDPISEHNRLYWYRQTLGQGPEFLTYFQNEAQLEKSRLLSDRFSAERPKGSFSTLEIQRTEQGDSAMYLCASSPWQATNEKLFFGSGTQLSVL.

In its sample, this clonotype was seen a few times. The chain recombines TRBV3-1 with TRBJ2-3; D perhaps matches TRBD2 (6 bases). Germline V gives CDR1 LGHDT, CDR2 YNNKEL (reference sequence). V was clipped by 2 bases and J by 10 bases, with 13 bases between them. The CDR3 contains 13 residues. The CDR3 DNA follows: TGTGCCAGCAGCCAACAGAGGAGGGGAGCGCAGTATTTT. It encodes CASSQQRRGAQYF.

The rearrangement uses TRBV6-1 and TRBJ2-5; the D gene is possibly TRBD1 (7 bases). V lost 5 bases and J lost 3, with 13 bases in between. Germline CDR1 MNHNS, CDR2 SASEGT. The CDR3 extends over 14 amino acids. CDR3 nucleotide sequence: TGTGCCAGCAGTCAGGGGGGTCTAGAAGAGACCCAGTACTTC. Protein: CASSQGGLEETQYF.

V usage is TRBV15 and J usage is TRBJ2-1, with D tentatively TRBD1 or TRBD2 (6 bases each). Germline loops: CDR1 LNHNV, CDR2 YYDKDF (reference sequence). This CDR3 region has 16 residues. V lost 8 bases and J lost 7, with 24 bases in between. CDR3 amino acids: CATAQNMGGAGNEQFF. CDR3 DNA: TGTGCCACCGCCCAGAACATGGGGGGCGCTGGGAATGAGCAGTTCTTC.

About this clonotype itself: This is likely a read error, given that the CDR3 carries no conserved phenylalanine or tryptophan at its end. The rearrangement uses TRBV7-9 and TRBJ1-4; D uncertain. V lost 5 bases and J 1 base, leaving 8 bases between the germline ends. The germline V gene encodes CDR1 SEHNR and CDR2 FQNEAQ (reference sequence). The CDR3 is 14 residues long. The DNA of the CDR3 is TGTGCCAGCAGCCACCAGCGAACTAATGAAAAACTGTTTCTT. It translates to CASSHQRTNEKLFL.